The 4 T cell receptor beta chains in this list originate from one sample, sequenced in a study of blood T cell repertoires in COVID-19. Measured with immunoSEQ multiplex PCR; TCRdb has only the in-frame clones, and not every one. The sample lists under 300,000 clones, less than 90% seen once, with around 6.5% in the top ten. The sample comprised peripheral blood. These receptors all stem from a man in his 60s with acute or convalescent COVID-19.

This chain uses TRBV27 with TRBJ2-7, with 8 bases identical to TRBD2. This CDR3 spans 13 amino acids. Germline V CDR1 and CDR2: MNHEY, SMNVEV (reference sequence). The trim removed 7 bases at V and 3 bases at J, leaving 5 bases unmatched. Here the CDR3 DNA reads TGTGCCAGCAAAGCCAGCGGGAGCTACGAGCAGTACTTC. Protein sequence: CASKASGSYEQYF.

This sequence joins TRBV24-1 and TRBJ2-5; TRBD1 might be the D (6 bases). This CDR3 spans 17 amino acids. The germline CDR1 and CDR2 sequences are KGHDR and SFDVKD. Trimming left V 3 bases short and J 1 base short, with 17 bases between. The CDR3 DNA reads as TGTGCCACCAGTGATGGGGCAACAGGGTTTACCCAAGAGACCCAGTACTTC. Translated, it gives CATSDGATGFTQETQYF.

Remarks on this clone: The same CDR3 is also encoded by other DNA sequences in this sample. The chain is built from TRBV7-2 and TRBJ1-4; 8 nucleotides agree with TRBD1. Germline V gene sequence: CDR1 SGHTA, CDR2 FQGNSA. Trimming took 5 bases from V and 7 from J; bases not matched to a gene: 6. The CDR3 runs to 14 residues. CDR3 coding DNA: TGTGCCAGCAGCCAAGACAGGGGAAGTGAAAAACTGTTTTTT. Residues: CASSQDRGSEKLFF.

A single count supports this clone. The CDR3 nucleotides read TGCGCCAGCAGCTTGGTAGGGGACACCATATATTTT. As protein: CASSLVGDTIYF. This chain links TRBV5-1 with TRBJ1-3; D might be TRBD1 (5 bases). The CDR3 contains 12 residues. The V end lost 0 bases, the J end lost 8 bases, and 6 bases lay between the germline ends. CDR1 is SGHRS and CDR2 is YFSETQ in the germline V gene.